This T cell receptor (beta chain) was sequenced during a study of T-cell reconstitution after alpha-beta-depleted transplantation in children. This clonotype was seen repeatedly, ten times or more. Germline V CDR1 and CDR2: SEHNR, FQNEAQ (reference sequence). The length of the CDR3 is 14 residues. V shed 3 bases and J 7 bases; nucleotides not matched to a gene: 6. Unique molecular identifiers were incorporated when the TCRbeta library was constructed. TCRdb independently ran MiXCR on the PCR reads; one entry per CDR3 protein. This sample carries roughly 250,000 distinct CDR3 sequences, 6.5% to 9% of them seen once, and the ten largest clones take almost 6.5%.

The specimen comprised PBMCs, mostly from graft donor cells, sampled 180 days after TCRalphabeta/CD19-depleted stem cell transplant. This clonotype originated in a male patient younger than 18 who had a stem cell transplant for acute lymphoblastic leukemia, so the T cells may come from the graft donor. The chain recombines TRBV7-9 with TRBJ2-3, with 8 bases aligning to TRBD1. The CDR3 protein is CASSFGQGSYTQYF. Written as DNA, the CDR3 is TGTGCCAGCAGCTTTGGACAGGGAAGTTATACGCAGTATTTT.